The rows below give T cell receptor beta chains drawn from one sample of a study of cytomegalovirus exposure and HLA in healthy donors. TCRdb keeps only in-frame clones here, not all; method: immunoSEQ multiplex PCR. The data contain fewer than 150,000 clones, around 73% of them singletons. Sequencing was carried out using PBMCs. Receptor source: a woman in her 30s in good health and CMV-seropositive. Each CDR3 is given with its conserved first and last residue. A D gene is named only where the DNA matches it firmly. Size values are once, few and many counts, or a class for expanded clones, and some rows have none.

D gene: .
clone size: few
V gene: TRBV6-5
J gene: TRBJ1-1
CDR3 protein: CASSYRGSWNTEAFF
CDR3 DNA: TGTGCCAGCAGTTACAGAGGGAGTTGGAACACTGAAGCTTTCTTT

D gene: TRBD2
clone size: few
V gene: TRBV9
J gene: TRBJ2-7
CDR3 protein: CASSPSSGSTHEQYF
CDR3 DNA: TGTGCCAGCAGCCCTTCTAGCGGGAGCACCCACGAGCAGTACTTC

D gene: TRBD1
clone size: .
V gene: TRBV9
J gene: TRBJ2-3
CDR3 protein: CASSGLQGLDTQYF
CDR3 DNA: TGTGCCAGCAGCGGATTACAGGGGCTAGATACGCAGTATTTT

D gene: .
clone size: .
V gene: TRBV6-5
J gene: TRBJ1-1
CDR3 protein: CASSYAGENTEAFF
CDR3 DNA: TGTGCCAGCAGTTACGCAGGGGAGAACACTGAAGCTTTCTTT

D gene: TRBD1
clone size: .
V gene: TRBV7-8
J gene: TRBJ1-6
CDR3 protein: CASSLWDRGNSPLHF
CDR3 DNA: TGTGCCAGCAGCTTGTGGGACAGGGGAAATTCACCCCTCCACTTT

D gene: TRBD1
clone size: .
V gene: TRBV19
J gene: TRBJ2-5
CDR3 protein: CASSRTGQETQYF
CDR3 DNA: TGTGCCAGTAGTCGGACAGGGCAAGAGACCCAGTACTTC

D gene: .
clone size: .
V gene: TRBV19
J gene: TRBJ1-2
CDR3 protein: CATEMGGGYTF
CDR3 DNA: TGTGCCACCGAGATGGGGGGTGGCTACACCTTC

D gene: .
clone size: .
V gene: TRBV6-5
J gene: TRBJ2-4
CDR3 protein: CASSYSGSKNIQYF
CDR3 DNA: TGTGCCAGCAGTTACTCGGGCTCCAAAAACATTCAGTACTTC

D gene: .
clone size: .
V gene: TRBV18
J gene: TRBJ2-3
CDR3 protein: CASSPPAGSTDTQYF
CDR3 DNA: TGTGCCAGCTCACCACCGGCGGGGAGCACAGATACGCAGTATTTT

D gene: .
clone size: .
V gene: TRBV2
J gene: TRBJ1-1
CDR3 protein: CASSLSGTLNTEAFF
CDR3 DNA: TGTGCCAGCAGTCTCTCGGGGACTTTGAACACTGAAGCTTTCTTT

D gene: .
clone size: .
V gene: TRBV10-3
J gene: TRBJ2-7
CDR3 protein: CAIRRGGEDYEQYF
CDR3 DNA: TGTGCCATCCGAAGGGGGGGGGAGGACTACGAGCAGTACTTC

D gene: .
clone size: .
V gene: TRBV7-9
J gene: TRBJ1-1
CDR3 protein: CASSLYGENTEAFF
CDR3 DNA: TGTGCCAGCAGCTTGTACGGGGAGAACACTGAAGCTTTCTTT

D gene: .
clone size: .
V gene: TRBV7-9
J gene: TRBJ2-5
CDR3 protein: CASSLLLKVETQYF
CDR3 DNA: TGTGCCAGCAGCTTACTACTAAAGGTAGAGACCCAGTACTTC

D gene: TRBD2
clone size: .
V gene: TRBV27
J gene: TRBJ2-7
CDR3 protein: CASSFLAGPYEQYF
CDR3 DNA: TGTGCCAGCAGCTTTTTAGCGGGACCCTACGAGCAGTACTTC

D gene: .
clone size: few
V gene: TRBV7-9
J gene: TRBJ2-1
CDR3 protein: CATIPVEEQFF
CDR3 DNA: TGTGCCACCATCCCGGTGGAGGAGCAGTTCTTC

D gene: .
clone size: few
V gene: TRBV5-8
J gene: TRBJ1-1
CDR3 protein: CASSLYRNTEAFF
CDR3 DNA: TGTGCCAGCAGCTTGTACAGGAACACTGAAGCTTTCTTT

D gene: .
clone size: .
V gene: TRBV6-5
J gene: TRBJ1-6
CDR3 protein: CASSYSGGEESPLHF
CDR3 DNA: TGTGCCAGCAGTTACTCGGGCGGGGAGGAGTCACCCCTCCACTTT

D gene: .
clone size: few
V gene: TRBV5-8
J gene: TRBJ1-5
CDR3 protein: CASSLLTQGRGQPQHF
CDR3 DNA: TGTGCCAGCAGCTTGTTAACACAGGGCCGGGGTCAGCCCCAGCATTTT

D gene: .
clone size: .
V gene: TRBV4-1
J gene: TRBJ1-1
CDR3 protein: CASSQPLRGRITEAFF
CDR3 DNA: TGCGCCAGCAGCCAACCCCTCAGGGGTCGGATCACTGAAGCTTTCTTT

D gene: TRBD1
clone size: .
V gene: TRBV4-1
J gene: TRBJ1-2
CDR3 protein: CASSQPRQGREYGYTF
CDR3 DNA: TGCGCCAGCAGCCAACCTAGACAGGGTAGAGAGTATGGCTACACCTTC

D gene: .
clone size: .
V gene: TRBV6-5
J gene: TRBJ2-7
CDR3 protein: CASSLASSYEQYF
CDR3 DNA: TGTGCCAGCAGCCTAGCGTCCTCCTACGAGCAGTACTTC

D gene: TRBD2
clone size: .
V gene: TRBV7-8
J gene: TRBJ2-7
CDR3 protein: CASSWGLAASRSYEQYF
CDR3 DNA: TGTGCCAGCAGCTGGGGACTAGCGGCCTCCCGGTCCTACGAGCAGTACTTC

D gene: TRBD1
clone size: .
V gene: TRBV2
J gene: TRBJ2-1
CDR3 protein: CASSKNRGYNEQFF
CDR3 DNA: TGTGCCAGCAGTAAGAACAGGGGTTACAATGAGCAGTTCTTC

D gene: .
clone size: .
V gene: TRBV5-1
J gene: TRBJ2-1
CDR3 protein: CASSLLPGAYNEQFF
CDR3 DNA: TGCGCCAGCAGCTTACTTCCAGGGGCCTACAATGAGCAGTTCTTC

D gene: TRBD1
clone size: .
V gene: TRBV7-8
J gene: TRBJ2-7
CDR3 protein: CASSQDRAGEQYF
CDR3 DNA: TGTGCCAGCAGTCAGGACAGGGCGGGGGAGCAGTACTTC

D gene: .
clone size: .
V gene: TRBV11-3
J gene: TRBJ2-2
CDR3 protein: CASSSSSQRDTGELFF
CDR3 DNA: TGTGCCAGCAGCTCCTCATCCCAGCGGGACACCGGGGAGCTGTTTTTT

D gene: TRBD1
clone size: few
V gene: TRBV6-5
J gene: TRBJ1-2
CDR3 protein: CASSEDRVDGYTF
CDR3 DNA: TGTGCCAGCAGTGAGGACAGGGTGGATGGCTACACCTTC

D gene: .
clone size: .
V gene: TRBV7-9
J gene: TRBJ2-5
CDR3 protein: CASGRAQETQYF
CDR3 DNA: TGTGCCAGCGGCAGGGCACAAGAGACCCAGTACTTC

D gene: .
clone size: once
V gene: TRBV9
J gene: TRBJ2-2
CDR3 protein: CASTAGNTGELFF
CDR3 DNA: TGTGCCAGCACGGCAGGGAACACCGGGGAGCTGTTTTTT

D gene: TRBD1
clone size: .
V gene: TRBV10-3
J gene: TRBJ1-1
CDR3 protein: CAIREDRTNTEAFF
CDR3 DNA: TGTGCCATCAGAGAGGACAGGACGAACACTGAAGCTTTCTTT

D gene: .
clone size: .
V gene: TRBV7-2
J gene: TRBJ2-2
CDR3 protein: CASSLGANTGELFF
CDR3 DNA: TGTGCCAGCAGCTTAGGCGCGAACACCGGGGAGCTGTTTTTT

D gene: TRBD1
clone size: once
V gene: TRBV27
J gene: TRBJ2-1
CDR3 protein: CASSLIQGPYNEQFF
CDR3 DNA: TGTGCCAGCAGTTTAATACAGGGGCCCTACAATGAGCAGTTCTTC

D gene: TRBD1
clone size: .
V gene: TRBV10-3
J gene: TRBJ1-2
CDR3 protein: CAISGDRGPSGYTF
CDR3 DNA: TGTGCCATCAGTGGGGACAGGGGACCCTCTGGCTACACCTTC

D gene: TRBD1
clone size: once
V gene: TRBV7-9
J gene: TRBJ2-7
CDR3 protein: CASSWGQGAFNEQYF
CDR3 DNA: TGTGCCAGCAGCTGGGGACAGGGGGCATTTAACGAGCAGTACTTC

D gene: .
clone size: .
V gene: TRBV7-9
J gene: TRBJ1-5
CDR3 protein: CASSLGGAGNQPQHF
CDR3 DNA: TGTGCCAGCAGTCTAGGAGGGGCGGGCAATCAGCCCCAGCATTTT

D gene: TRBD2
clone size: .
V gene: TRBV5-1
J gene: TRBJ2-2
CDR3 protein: CASSRTPGGTGELFF
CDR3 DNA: TGCGCCAGCAGCCGAACCCCGGGGGGGACCGGGGAGCTGTTTTTT

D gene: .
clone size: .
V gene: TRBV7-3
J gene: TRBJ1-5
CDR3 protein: CASSLRGREGKYSNQPQHF
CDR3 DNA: TGTGCCAGCAGCTTAAGAGGCAGGGAGGGGAAATATAGCAATCAGCCCCAGCATTTT

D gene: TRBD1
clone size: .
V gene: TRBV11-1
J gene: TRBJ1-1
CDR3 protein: CASSFRGKYTEAFF
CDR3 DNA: TGTGCCAGCAGTTTCAGGGGGAAGTACACTGAAGCTTTCTTT

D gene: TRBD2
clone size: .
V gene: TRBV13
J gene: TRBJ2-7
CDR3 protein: CASSTTTSGSSYEQYF
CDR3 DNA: TGTGCCAGCAGCACTACTACTAGCGGGAGCTCCTACGAGCAGTACTTC

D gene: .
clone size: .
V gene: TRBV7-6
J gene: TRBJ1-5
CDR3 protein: CASSLALGANQPQHF
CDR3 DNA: TGTGCCAGCAGCTTAGCTTTGGGGGCCAATCAGCCCCAGCATTTT

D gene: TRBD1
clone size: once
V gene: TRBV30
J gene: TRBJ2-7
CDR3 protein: CAWSVSLGGLQSEQYF
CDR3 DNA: TGTGCCTGGAGTGTATCGTTAGGGGGCCTACAGAGCGAGCAGTACTTC